This T cell receptor (beta chain) was documented in a study of technical replicates of blood from a handful of donors. The CDR3 runs to 16 residues. V lost 5 bases, J lost 6 bases, and 12 bases stayed unmatched. CDR1 is SEHNR, CDR2 FQNEAQ, per germline (reference sequence). The assay was immunoSEQ multiplex PCR, and TCRdb's table has in-frame clones only and misses some. The table has 75,000 to 100,000 clones, 85% to 95% seen once; the top ten hold about 0.26%. The chain employs TRBV7-9 and TRBJ2-1; 8 nucleotides align to TRBD2. The clonotype originates from a human donor in good health. The specimen was T cells isolated from PBMCs. Here the CDR3 reads CASSPMGSGGGNEQFF. CDR3 sequence (DNA): TGTGCCAGCAGCCCCATGGGGAGCGGGGGAGGCAATGAGCAGTTCTTC.